This TCR beta chain was recorded in a study of CD4 T cells in relation to SARS-CoV-2 and coronaviruses. Overall study results and limits: Roughly 65% of donors had memory CD4+ clonotypes crossrecognizing SARS-CoV-2 and common cold coronavirus spike. Memory recall responses, not primary responses primed in culture, are what the assay detects.

The repertoire was sequenced with immunoSEQ multiplex PCR; TCRdb's copy has only in-frame clones and lacks some. Of about 70,000 clones in the sample, approximately 87% were seen once. This CDR3 spans 15 amino acids. Germline lookup yields CDR1 SGHRS and CDR2 YFSETQ. The ends lost 3 bases at V and 2 bases at J; junction bases unmatched: 5. Details on this clone: Its matching antigen is unknown.

The unexposed donors gave CD4+ T cells in about 2011-2018, prior to COVID-19. Cryopreserved PBMCs were CD4-enriched, then split into naive and memory cells. Sequences were obtained from memory CD4+ T cells from PBMCs. This sequence was found in a human donor in good health. This chain joins TRBV5-1 and TRBJ1-2; 9 nucleotides match TRBD1. The CDR3 DNA is TGCGCCAGCAGCTACGGGACAGGGAGGAACTATGGCTACACCTTC. It specifies CASSYGTGRNYGYTF.